This TCR beta chain appears in the sequencing data of a study of shared clonotypes between healthy human individuals. Using immunoSEQ multiplex PCR, the repertoire was profiled, and TCRdb retains in-frame clones only, with some absent. The table lists roughly 680,000 clones, about two thirds of them singletons. Trimming left V 0 bases short and J 7 bases short, with 12 bases between. Germline V gene sequence: CDR1 SGHDN, CDR2 FVKESK. CDR3 length equals 14 residues. The sample holds a few counts of this clone. Source material: memory CD4+ T cells sorted from blood. Subset noted: CD45RA-negative fraction. The J gene is TRBJ1-2, the V gene TRBV14, with D maybe TRBD1 (5 bases). The TCR originated in a woman aged 25 to 39 in good health. CDR3 nucleotide sequence: TGTGCCAGCAGCCAAGAAGAGAGGGGCTCTGGCTACACCTTC. Translation: CASSQEERGSGYTF. Looking up the rest from reference TRBV14 and TRBJ1-2 gives the full variable domain: EAGVTQFPSHSVIEKGQTVTLRCDPISGHDNLYWYRRVMGKEIKFLLHFVKESKQDESGMPNNRFLAERTGGTYSTLKVQPAELEDSGVYFCASSQEERGSGYTFGSGTRLTVV.